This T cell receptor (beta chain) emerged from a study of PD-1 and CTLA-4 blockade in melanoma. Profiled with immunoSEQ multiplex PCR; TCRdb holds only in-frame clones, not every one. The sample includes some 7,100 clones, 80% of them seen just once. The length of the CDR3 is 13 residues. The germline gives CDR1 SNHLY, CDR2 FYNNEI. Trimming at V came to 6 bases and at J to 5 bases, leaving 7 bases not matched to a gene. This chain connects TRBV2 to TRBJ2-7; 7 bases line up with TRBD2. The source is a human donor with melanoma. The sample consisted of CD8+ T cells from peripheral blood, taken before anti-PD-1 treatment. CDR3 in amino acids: CASSAYGGDEQYF. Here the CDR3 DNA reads TGTGCCAGCAGCGCCTATGGGGGGGACGAGCAGTACTTC.